A single sample gave rise to the 18 T cell receptor beta chains below, sequenced in a study of shared clonotypes between healthy human individuals. Data came from immunoSEQ multiplex PCR; TCRdb stores just in-frame clones and leaves some out. Here the sample spans 500,000 or so clones, approximately 95% being singletons. Material for sequencing was naive CD4+ T cells sorted from blood. Indicated subset: CD45RA+ positively selected. The receptors were sampled from a woman aged 30 to 39 in good health.

The chain uses TRBV11-1 and TRBJ1-1, with D perhaps matching TRBD1 (6 bases). Trimming stripped 6 bases from V and 0 bases from J, with 11 bases between. Germline V gene sequence: CDR1 SGHAT, CDR2 FQDESV (reference sequence). The CDR3 has 14 residues. In DNA form, the CDR3 reads TGTGCCAGCAGTAAACAGGGACTGAACACTGAAGCTTTCTTT. Encoded protein: CASSKQGLNTEAFF.

The V and J genes are TRBV5-4 and TRBJ2-5, with a possible D match to TRBD1 (6 bases). CDR3 size: 13 residues. V gave up 4 bases and J gave up 5 bases, with 12 bases separating them. CDR1 and CDR2 from the germline V gene are SGHNT and YYREEE (reference sequence). CDR3 sequence reads: CASSEQGGETQYF. CDR3 bases: TGTGCCAGCAGCGAACAGGGTGGCGAGACCCAGTACTTC.

The chain has TRBV10-2 and TRBJ1-1; D may be TRBD1 (6 bases). Per the germline V gene, CDR1 is WSHSY and CDR2 is SAAADI. This CDR3 comprises 14 residues. Between the trimmed V and J ends, which lost 3 bases and 3 bases, there was a span of 11 bases. CDR3 sequence (DNA): TGCGCCAGCAGTGATAGCAGGGGTGACACTGAAGCTTTCTTT. It yields the protein CASSDSRGDTEAFF.

The chain has TRBV10-3 and TRBJ2-7, with 10 bases lining up with TRBD2. CDR1 and CDR2 from the germline V gene are ENHRY and SYGVKD. The CDR3 is 15 residues long. V lost 7 bases, J lost 2 bases, and 8 bases stayed unmatched. CDR3 in amino acids: CAITMKREGTYEQYF. CDR3 nucleotide sequence: TGTGCCATCACTATGAAGCGGGAGGGTACCTACGAGCAGTACTTC.

The gene calls are TRBV19 and TRBJ1-4; D not resolved. V lost 0 bases and J 2 bases, leaving 4 bases between the germline ends. The germline CDR1 and CDR2 sequences are LNHDA and SQIVND (reference sequence). This CDR3 comprises 14 residues. CDR3 sequence: CASSIEPTNEKLFF. CDR3 nucleotide sequence: TGTGCCAGTAGTATAGAGCCGACTAATGAAAAACTGTTTTTT.

The chain links TRBV19 to TRBJ2-6, with 10 bases fitting TRBD1. The germline gives CDR1 LNHDA, CDR2 SQIVND (reference sequence). Trimming cost V 5 bases and J 0 bases; bases outside gene matches: 4. The length of the CDR3 is 17 residues. CDR3 DNA sequence: TGTGCCAGTAGTCCGGGACAGGGGTACTCTGGGGCCAACGTCCTGACTTTC. Translated, it gives CASSPGQGYSGANVLTF. Using reference TRBV19 and TRBJ2-6 for the parts outside the CDR3, the full variable domain is DGGITQSPKYLFRKEGQNVTLSCEQNLNHDAMYWYRQDPGQGLRLIYYSQIVNDFQKGDIAEGYSVSREKKESFPLTVTSAQKNPTAFYLCASSPGQGYSGANVLTFGAGSRLTVL.

In its sample, this clone was seen a few times. V is TRBV7-9 and J is TRBJ2-1; D is unclear. Germline values: CDR1 SEHNR, CDR2 FQNEAQ (reference sequence). This CDR3 comprises 14 residues. V shed 5 bases and J shed 0 bases, with 8 bases lying between them. The CDR3 is CASSAASSYNEQFF. Written as DNA, the CDR3 is TGTGCCAGCAGCGCGGCCTCCTCCTACAATGAGCAGTTCTTC.

This sequence joins TRBV14 and TRBJ1-1, with D perhaps matching TRBD1 (5 bases). Germline V gene sequence: CDR1 SGHDN, CDR2 FVKESK. Trimming took 5 bases from V and 6 from J, leaving 10 bases between them. This CDR3 has 12 amino acids. For the CDR3, the DNA is TGTGCCAGCAGCATTCTAGGGGCTGAAGCTTTCTTT. Translating gives CASSILGAEAFF.

V and J are TRBV11-2 and TRBJ2-5; D not certain. This CDR3 is built from 15 residues. V was pared by 2 bases and J by 5 bases, with 15 bases between. Germline loops: CDR1 SGHAT, CDR2 FQNNGV. DNA for the CDR3: TGTGCCAGCAGCTTACAGATCCCCTTCGCCGAGACCCAGTACTTC. It encodes CASSLQIPFAETQYF.

The chain combines TRBV5-1 with TRBJ2-7; perhaps TRBD2 as D (5 bases). This CDR3 is built from 16 residues. Germline values: CDR1 SGHRS, CDR2 YFSETQ. Deletions cut 4 bases from V and 3 bases from J, with 20 bases between. The chain's CDR3 is CASSQSGPLGDYEQYF. CDR3 bases: TGCGCCAGCAGCCAGTCCGGGCCCCTCGGGGACTACGAGCAGTACTTC.

In nucleotides, the CDR3 is TGTGCCAGCAGTCCCCGTATGGGTAACCACGAGCAGTACTTC. Protein sequence: CASSPRMGNHEQYF. V and J are TRBV27 and TRBJ2-7; no clear D gene. The CDR3 consists of 14 residues. V lost 5 bases and J lost 5, with 16 bases in between. Germline CDR1 and CDR2: MNHEY and SMNVEV (reference sequence).

The V gene is TRBV27, the J gene TRBJ2-2, with 9 bases lining up with TRBD1. The V gene's germline CDR1 is MNHEY and CDR2 SMNVEV (reference sequence). J gave up 3 bases and V 3 bases, and 5 bases lay outside the gene matches. The CDR3 is 16 amino acids. The CDR3 sequence is CASSFRQGVDTGELFF. The CDR3 coding sequence is TGTGCCAGCAGTTTCCGACAGGGGGTGGACACCGGGGAGCTGTTTTTT.

The gene calls are TRBV19 and TRBJ1-5; no clear D gene. The CDR3 runs 17 residues. V lost 0 bases to trimming and J lost 0 bases, with 12 bases between them. Per germline, CDR1 LNHDA and CDR2 SQIVND (reference sequence). The CDR3 region is CASSIDYGSFSNQPQHF. The CDR3 DNA sequence: TGTGCCAGTAGTATAGATTATGGAAGCTTTAGCAATCAGCCCCAGCATTTT.

The chain links TRBV19 to TRBJ2-3; TRBD2 aligns across 10 bases. The CDR3 is 15 amino acids. Trimming at V came to 10 bases and at J to 5 bases, leaving 12 bases not matched to a gene. Germline CDR1 and CDR2: LNHDA and SQIVND (reference sequence). This CDR3 reads CATTKGTSVVDTQYF. CDR3 bases: TGTGCCACCACCAAGGGGACTAGCGTAGTAGATACGCAGTATTTT.

The chain couples TRBV5-4 to TRBJ2-5, with TRBD2 identical over 9 bases. Per germline, CDR1 SGHNT and CDR2 YYREEE (reference sequence). V shed 5 bases, J shed 5 bases, and the junction held 19 bases outside the gene matches. This CDR3 comprises 18 residues. The CDR3 sequence: CASSPEPRAGGTLETQYF. CDR3 nucleotide sequence: TGTGCCAGCAGTCCCGAACCTCGAGCGGGAGGCACATTGGAGACCCAGTACTTC.

The DNA of the CDR3 is TGCGCCAGCAGCTCTCCCCAGACTAGCGGGAAAAGGGGCAATGAGCAGTTCTTC. This translates into CASSSPQTSGKRGNEQFF. The genes are TRBV5-1 and TRBJ2-1; the match to TRBD2 covers 11 bases. Per the germline V gene, CDR1 is SGHRS and CDR2 is YFSETQ. Unmatched junction bases numbered 14, after V lost 3 bases and J lost 6 bases. The CDR3 is 18 amino acids. Complete variable domain (other parts from reference TRBV5-1 and TRBJ2-1): KAGVTQTPRYLIKTRGQQVTLSCSPISGHRSVSWYQQTPGQGLQFLFEYFSETQRNKGNFPGRFSGRQFSNSRSEMNVSTLELGDSALYLCASSSPQTSGKRGNEQFFGPGTRLTVL.

The chain combines TRBV4-2 with TRBJ2-5, with 7 bases fitting TRBD1. The DNA end favors TRBJ2-7, so the J call may be wrong. There are 16 residues in the CDR3. The germline V gene has CDR1 LGHNA and CDR2 YNFKEQ. The chain's CDR3 is CASSQRQGYNAYEQYF. CDR3 DNA: TGTGCCAGCAGCCAAAGACAGGGTTATAATGCCTACGAGCAGTACTTC.

For the CDR3, the DNA is TGTGCCAGCAGTTACTCTCTAGCGGGAGTATTAAAGACCCAGTACTTC. This encodes CASSYSLAGVLKTQYF. This chain joins TRBV6-5 and TRBJ2-5; TRBD2 agrees at 10 bases. This CDR3 is built from 16 residues. Trimming took 0 bases from V and 6 from J; bases not matched to a gene: 7. Germline loops: CDR1 MNHEY, CDR2 SVGAGI.